Below are 21 T cell receptor beta chains sequenced from a single sample in a study of cytomegalovirus exposure and HLA in healthy donors. 60 Vbeta and 13 Jbeta primers were used in PCR. Sequencing used immunoSEQ multiplex PCR; TCRdb keeps in-frame clones, though not all of them. The repertoire holds about 180,000 clones, with about 81% as singletons. Sequencing was carried out using PBMCs. The receptors come from a man aged 35 to 55 in good health and CMV-seronegative.

The chain has TRBV11-2 and TRBJ1-1; D uncertain. This CDR3 is 15 amino acids long. Germline V lookup: CDR1 SGHAT, CDR2 FQNNGV. V lost 6 bases to trimming and J lost 1 base, with 15 bases between them. The CDR3 loop reads CASRLLMGGNTEAFF. The CDR3 coding sequence is TGTGCCAGCAGGCTTTTGATGGGAGGGAACACTGAAGCTTTCTTT.

The chain employs TRBV4-1 and TRBJ2-5; TRBD2 might be the D (5 bases). Germline CDR1 and CDR2: MGHRA and YSYEKL. The CDR3 covers 16 residues. Between the trimmed V and J ends, which lost 1 base and 1 base, there was a span of 13 bases. CDR3 sequence reads: CASSQGERPLQETQYF. CDR3 in DNA: TGCGCCAGCAGCCAAGGGGAGCGCCCACTCCAAGAGACCCAGTACTTC.

The chain employs TRBV5-1 and TRBJ2-2, with 7 bases identical to TRBD1. Unmatched junction bases numbered 8, after V lost 4 bases and J lost 2 bases. The CDR3 runs 16 residues. CDR1 is SGHRS and CDR2 is YFSETQ in the germline V gene. CDR3: CASSKGDSPNTGELFF. The CDR3 DNA follows: TGCGCCAGCAGCAAGGGGGACAGTCCCAACACCGGGGAGCTGTTTTTT.

This clone was seen just once. The J gene is TRBJ1-4, the V gene TRBV9, with a possible D match to TRBD1 (5 bases). V was clipped by 2 bases and J by 5 bases, with 13 bases between them. From germline, CDR1 is SGDLS and CDR2 YYNGEE. The CDR3 is made up of 15 amino acids. This CDR3 is CASSVAGHDNEKLFF. CDR3 DNA: TGTGCCAGCAGCGTCGCAGGGCATGACAATGAAAAACTGTTTTTT.

The chain combines TRBV4-1 with TRBJ2-5; TRBD2 matches at 7 bases. Losses at the gene ends were 2 bases for V and 1 base for J; bases not matched to a gene: 4. The CDR3 spans 15 residues. CDR1 MGHRA and CDR2 YSYEKL come from the germline V gene. CDR3 in amino acids: CASSQIGGTQETQYF. CDR3 bases: TGCGCCAGCAGCCAAATCGGGGGGACCCAAGAGACCCAGTACTTC.

The V and J genes are TRBV5-6 and TRBJ2-3; D perhaps matches TRBD2 (6 bases). Germline assignment: CDR1 SGHDT and CDR2 YYEEEE. V dropped 4 bases and J dropped 2 bases, with 17 bases sitting between them. CDR3 size: 16 residues. The CDR3 sequence: CASSIGTSILTDTQYF. The CDR3 DNA sequence: TGTGCCAGCAGCATAGGGACTTCGATACTCACAGATACGCAGTATTTT.

The CDR3 is CASSLSGGNGNTIYF. The CDR3, as DNA: TGTGCCAGCAGTTTATCGGGGGGGAACGGAAACACCATATATTTT. The genes are TRBV27 and TRBJ1-3, with D possibly being TRBD1 (5 bases). V lost 0 bases and J lost 4, with 10 bases in between. CDR3 length equals 15 residues. CDR1 and CDR2 from the germline V gene are MNHEY and SMNVEV (reference sequence).

The CDR3: CASSLDRVTEAFF. CDR3 DNA sequence: TGTGCCAGCAGCCTAGACAGGGTTACCGAAGCTTTCTTT. The V call is TRBV7-2, the J call TRBJ1-1; 7 nucleotides agree with TRBD1. CDR1 and CDR2 from the germline V gene are SGHTA and FQGNSA. The V segment lost 5 bases and the J segment 8 bases; nucleotides outside the gene matches: 8. The CDR3 sequence is 13 residues long.

The CDR3 here is CASSQEGGYQEETQYF. In DNA, the CDR3 is TGTGCCAGCAGCCAAGAAGGAGGTTACCAGGAAGAGACCCAGTACTTC. This chain joins TRBV4-2 and TRBJ2-5; TRBD2 is a possible D gene (5 bases). CDR3 length: 16 amino acids. CDR1 and CDR2 from the germline V gene are LGHNA and YNFKEQ. V lost 0 bases, J lost 3 bases, and 14 bases lay in between.

The genes are TRBV9 and TRBJ2-1, with a possible D match to TRBD2 (6 bases). This CDR3 region has 15 residues. The ends were cut back, 0 bases at V and 8 bases at J, with 15 bases in the middle. Germline CDR1 is SGDLS and CDR2 is YYNGEE. The CDR3 DNA reads TGTGCCAGCAGCGTAGGACTAGGTCGGGGTGATGAGCAGTTCTTC. It encodes CASSVGLGRGDEQFF.

This clone was observed a single time. The genes are TRBV7-8 and TRBJ1-6; D is undetermined. The V gene lost 3 bases and the J gene lost 7 bases, with 10 bases spanning the gap. There are 14 residues in the CDR3. CDR1 is SGHVS, CDR2 FQNEAQ, per germline. The CDR3 bases are TGTGCCAGCAGCTTTGTCACCGCGAATTCACCCCTCCACTTT. The encoded protein is CASSFVTANSPLHF.

The chain links TRBV5-6 to TRBJ2-2, with D possibly TRBD2 on 6 matching bases. The CDR3 is made up of 15 amino acids. Germline CDR1 reads SGHDT; CDR2 reads YYEEEE. The V gene lost 2 bases and the J gene lost 3 bases, with 11 bases spanning the gap. CDR3 in amino acids: CASSLRGSDTGELFF. The CDR3 DNA is TGTGCCAGCAGCTTACGGGGGTCGGACACCGGGGAGCTGTTTTTT.

The chain links TRBV28 to TRBJ2-7; 9 nucleotides match TRBD1. The length of the CDR3 is 13 residues. Germline V gene lookup returns CDR1 MDHEN and CDR2 SYDVKM. The junction had 2 bases not matched to a gene; V was cut back by 6 bases and J by 2 bases. CDR3: CASSYRGPYEQYF. The DNA of the CDR3 is TGTGCCAGCAGCTACAGGGGGCCCTACGAGCAGTACTTC.

The rearrangement joins TRBV7-2 to TRBJ1-1; 11 bases match TRBD1. The ends lost 5 bases at V and 6 bases at J; junction bases unmatched: 11. The CDR3 consists of 16 residues. Germline CDR1 reads SGHTA; CDR2 reads FQGNSA. The CDR3 region has the DNA TGTGCCAGCAGCCCAACCGGGACAGGGGGTGTAGCTGAAGCTTTCTTT. This translates into CASSPTGTGGVAEAFF. The full variable domain, completed using reference TRBV7-2 and TRBJ1-1, is GAGVSQSPSNKVTEKGKDVELRCDPISGHTALYWYRQSLGQGLEFLIYFQGNSAPDKSGLPSDRFSAERTGGSVSTLTIQRTQQEDSAVYLCASSPTGTGGVAEAFFGQGTRLTVV.

This clone came up once. The chain links TRBV7-3 to TRBJ2-1, with 8 positions matching TRBD1. Per germline, CDR1 SGHTA and CDR2 FQGTGA. The CDR3 sequence is 15 residues long. With 5 bases clipped from V and 4 bases from J, the junction kept 7 bases outside the gene matches. CDR3 residues: CASSTTGDGYNEQFF. Written as DNA, the CDR3 is TGTGCCAGCAGCACGACAGGGGACGGATACAATGAGCAGTTCTTC.

In this sample, this clone turned up once. The chain links TRBV7-2 to TRBJ1-1, with 8 bases aligning to TRBD1. Germline-derived CDR1 and CDR2 are SGHTA and FQGNSA. The trim removed 5 bases at V and 7 bases at J, leaving 9 bases unmatched. The CDR3 runs 14 residues. The CDR3 protein is CASSLDRVVGEAFF. The DNA of the CDR3 is TGTGCCAGCAGCCTGGACAGGGTGGTCGGTGAAGCTTTCTTT.

The gene calls are TRBV6-6 and TRBJ1-3, with 7 nucleotides matching TRBD1. Per germline, CDR1 MNHNY and CDR2 SVGAGI (reference sequence). CDR3 length equals 14 residues. J was trimmed by 9 bases and V by 5 bases; bases with no gene match: 10. The CDR3 sequence: CASSQGDTERTIYF. In DNA, the CDR3 is TGTGCCAGCAGTCAGGGGGACACGGAGCGCACCATATATTTT.

V is TRBV27 and J is TRBJ2-1; TRBD2 agrees at 12 bases. This CDR3 is 16 amino acids long. Losses at the gene ends were 4 bases for V and 2 bases for J; bases not matched to a gene: 3. The germline CDR1 and CDR2 sequences are MNHEY and SMNVEV (reference sequence). The CDR3 DNA reads as TGTGCCAGCAGTTCCAGACTAGCGGGGGCCTACAATGAGCAGTTCTTC. Translation gives CASSSRLAGAYNEQFF.

Turning to this clone: An end of the junction differs from the germline gene, which may be a read error. The same CDR3 also results from other DNA sequences found in this sample. V gene TRBV7-7 combines with J gene TRBJ2-7, with D perhaps matching TRBD2 (6 bases). Germline lookup yields CDR1 SSHAT and CDR2 FNYEAQ (reference sequence). The CDR3 is made up of 14 amino acids. The CDR3 nucleotides read TGTGCTAGCAGCCCGGGACTGAGCTCCTACGAGCAGTACTTC. Translation: CASSPGLSSYEQYF.

This chain connects TRBV6-1 to TRBJ1-1; possibly TRBD1 for D (6 bases). V was clipped by 6 bases and J by 0 bases, with 20 bases between them. The V gene's germline CDR1 is MNHNS and CDR2 SASEGT. CDR3 length: 17 amino acids. This chain's CDR3 is CASSESDRSYMNTEAFF. The CDR3 region has the DNA TGTGCCAGCAGCGAATCCGACAGGAGCTACATGAACACTGAAGCTTTCTTT.

The CDR3 loop is CASSDGRGLSEAFF. CDR3 nucleotides: TGTGCCAGCAGCGATGGCAGGGGGCTTAGTGAAGCTTTCTTT. This rearrangement joins TRBV9 to TRBJ1-1, with 8 positions matching TRBD1. The V and J ends lost 3 bases and 7 bases, in that order; junction bases with no gene match: 8. The CDR3 contains 14 residues. CDR1 SGDLS and CDR2 YYNGEE come from the germline V gene. Complete variable domain (other parts from reference TRBV9 and TRBJ1-1): DSGVTQTPKHLITATGQRVTLRCSPRSGDLSVYWYQQSLDQGLQFLIQYYNGEERAKGNILERFSAQQFPDLHSELNLSSLELGDSALYFCASSDGRGLSEAFFGQGTRLTVV.